Each of the 11 T cell receptor beta chains below was sequenced from the same sample in a study of blood T cell repertoires in COVID-19. Repertoires were generated with immunoSEQ multiplex PCR, while TCRdb's copy carries only in-frame clones and drops some. The data show roughly 280,000 clones, 88% seen once. Sequencing was carried out using peripheral blood. These receptors were collected from a woman aged 30 to 39 with COVID-19, enrolled during active disease.

V gene TRBV24-1 combines with J gene TRBJ1-4, with D uncertain. Germline lookup yields CDR1 KGHDR and CDR2 SFDVKD. The V end was cut by 0 bases, the J end by 14 bases, with 21 bases between. This CDR3 has 16 residues. As DNA, the CDR3 is TGTGCCACCAGTGATTTGCAAATCGGCGCATCCCGAGGGCTGTTTTTT. Its translation is CATSDLQIGASRGLFF.

The chain recombines TRBV15 with TRBJ1-5; tentative D call: TRBD1 (6 bases). V was cut by 5 bases and J by 3 bases, with 11 bases left in between. Germline-derived CDR1 and CDR2 are LNHNV and YYDKDF (reference sequence). The CDR3 extends over 14 amino acids. The CDR3 loop reads CATSPWDTNQPQHF. The CDR3 DNA follows: TGTGCCACCAGCCCTTGGGACACCAATCAGCCCCAGCATTTT.

Here the CDR3 reads CASPPAGSMNEQFF. The CDR3 bases are TGTGCCAGCCCCCCAGCCGGGAGTATGAATGAGCAGTTCTTC. This rearrangement joins TRBV3-1 (or the pseudogene TRBV3-2) to TRBJ2-1; D possibly corresponds to TRBD2 (6 bases). V was cut by 8 bases and J by 7 bases, with 18 bases left in between. Germline V gene sequence: CDR1 LGHDT, CDR2 YNNKEL (reference sequence). CDR3 length: 14 amino acids.

The CDR3 nucleotides read TGTGCCAGTAGCCTTCAGGGACAGGGGAATTCACCCCTCCACTTT. This sequence encodes CASSLQGQGNSPLHF. The chain is built from TRBV19 and TRBJ1-6; TRBD1 agrees at 10 bases. The CDR3 has 15 residues. The germline CDR1 and CDR2 sequences are LNHDA and SQIVND (reference sequence). Germline trimming cut 6 bases from V and 7 bases from J; bases unmatched to any gene: 6. Full variable domain (rest looked up from reference TRBV19 and TRBJ1-6): DGGITQSPKYLFRKEGQNVTLSCEQNLNHDAMYWYRQDPGQGLRLIYYSQIVNDFQKGDIAEGYSVSREKKESFPLTVTSAQKNPTAFYLCASSLQGQGNSPLHFGNGTRLTVT.

As DNA, the CDR3 is TGTGCCAGCAGCATGGATCAGGGGCATTATGGCTACACCTTC. It translates to CASSMDQGHYGYTF. This chain connects TRBV3-1 (or the pseudogene TRBV3-2) to TRBJ1-2; tentatively, D is TRBD1 (6 bases). CDR1 is LGHDT and CDR2 is YNNKEL in the germline V gene (reference sequence). V dropped 5 bases and J dropped 5 bases, with 15 bases sitting between them. This CDR3 has 14 amino acids.

J is TRBJ1-5 and V is TRBV27; TRBD1 aligns across 10 bases. CDR1 and CDR2 (germline): MNHEY, SMNVEV (reference sequence). The CDR3 runs 19 residues. The V and J ends lost 0 bases and 2 bases, in that order; junction bases with no gene match: 10. CDR3 in amino acids: CASSLSGARQGARNQPQHF. CDR3 DNA: TGTGCCAGCAGTTTATCCGGGGCCCGACAGGGGGCCCGCAATCAGCCCCAGCATTTT.

The chain joins TRBV6-1 to TRBJ2-3; D call uncertain. V was cut by 2 bases and J by 2 bases, with 5 bases left in between. CDR3 length: 13 amino acids. The germline gives CDR1 MNHNS, CDR2 SASEGT. CDR3: CASSEQYTDTQYF. The CDR3 DNA reads TGTGCCAGCAGTGAACAGTACACAGATACGCAGTATTTT.

The chain couples TRBV6-5 to TRBJ2-7, with D tentatively TRBD1 (5 bases). Per the germline V gene, CDR1 is MNHEY and CDR2 is SVGAGI. There are 13 residues in the CDR3. V gave up 2 bases and J gave up 5 bases, with 10 bases separating them. CDR3 residues: CASSYAGFDEQYF. For the CDR3, the DNA is TGTGCCAGCAGTTACGCAGGGTTTGACGAGCAGTACTTC.

This clone was seen once. The chain has TRBV3-1 (or the pseudogene TRBV3-2) and TRBJ2-7; the match to TRBD1 covers 10 bases. With 0 bases clipped from V and 2 bases from J, the junction kept 7 bases outside the gene matches. The V gene's germline CDR1 is LGHDT and CDR2 YNNKEL (reference sequence). The CDR3 length is 17 residues. In nucleotides, the CDR3 is TGTGCCAGCAGCCAAGACAGACAGGGGGCGCGAACCTACGAGCAGTACTTC. This codes for CASSQDRQGARTYEQYF.

This clone was seen a single time. This chain uses TRBV7-6 with TRBJ2-3; D may be TRBD1 (6 bases). V was pared by 2 bases and J by 5 bases, with 14 bases between. The germline V gene encodes CDR1 SGHVS and CDR2 FNYEAQ. The CDR3 has 15 amino acids. The CDR3 spells CASSLRDNWRDTQYF. Written as DNA, the CDR3 is TGTGCCAGCAGCTTAAGGGACAATTGGAGAGATACGCAGTATTTT.

The chain combines TRBV3-1 (or the pseudogene TRBV3-2) with TRBJ1-2; 8 bases are shared with TRBD1. CDR1 is LGHDT and CDR2 is YNNKEL in the germline V gene (reference sequence). Trimming cost V 0 bases and J 3 bases; bases outside gene matches: 12. The CDR3 is 18 amino acids. CDR3 sequence: CASSQEAPGQGDHYGYTF. CDR3 DNA: TGTGCCAGCAGCCAAGAGGCCCCTGGACAGGGTGATCACTATGGCTACACCTTC.